This TCR beta chain was sequenced during a study of control samples from healthy donors and cancer patients (dated by TCRdb to the early 2020s). Concerning this clone: It lacks a known antigen. It has no much larger one-base neighbor in the sample; base qualities were not kept.

Libraries came from the immunoSEQ multiplex PCR assay. Imported from immuneACCESS, the table was reduced by TCRdb to in-frame sequences with V and J called. These copies leave out some clones; in studies compared against another copy, an unresolved V gene accounts for under half, and the cause of the remainder is not known. This sample is represented by about 120,000 clones; more than 80% of them were singletons. The ten largest clones represent around 1.2% of the sample. From V the trimming removes 1 base and from J it removes 4 bases, while the gene matches leave 7 bases of the junction unaccounted for. The CDR3 goes from the cysteine to the phenylalanine over 15 residues. Left in the record is the CDR3 DNA by itself, 45 bases read in frame from the first base. The CDR1 and CDR2 encoded by the germline V gene are SGDLS and YYNGEE.

Sequencing was done on a sample of PBMCs. The chain is made from TRBV9 and TRBJ2-7, with 8 bases aligning to TRBD2. The receptor was isolated from a woman in her forties or fifties with colorectal cancer. This receptor carries the CDR3 CASSVSGTSNYEQYF. The sequence in DNA is TGTGCCAGCAGCGTATCCGGGACTAGTAATTACGAGCAGTACTTC.